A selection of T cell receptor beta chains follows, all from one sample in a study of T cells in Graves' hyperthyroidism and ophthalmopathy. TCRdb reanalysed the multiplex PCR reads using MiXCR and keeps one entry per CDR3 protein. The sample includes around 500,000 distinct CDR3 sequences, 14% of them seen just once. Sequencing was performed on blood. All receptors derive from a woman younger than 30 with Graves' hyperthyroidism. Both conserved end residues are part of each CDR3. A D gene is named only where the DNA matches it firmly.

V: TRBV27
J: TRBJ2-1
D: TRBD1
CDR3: CASSLPGTGMSEQFF

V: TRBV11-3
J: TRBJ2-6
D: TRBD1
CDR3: CASSDREGANVLTF

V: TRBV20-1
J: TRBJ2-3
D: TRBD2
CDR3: CSAPRASAGGPGTDTQYF

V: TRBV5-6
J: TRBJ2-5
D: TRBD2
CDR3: CASSYLAGVRETQYF

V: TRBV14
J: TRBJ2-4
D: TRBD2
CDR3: CASSQALLAGVRGIQYF

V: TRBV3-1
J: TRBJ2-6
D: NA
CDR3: CASSQDISGANVLTF

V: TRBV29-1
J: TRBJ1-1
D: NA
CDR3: CSVEERTEAFF

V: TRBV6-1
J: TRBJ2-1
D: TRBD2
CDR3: CASSYLPGREGPNEQFF

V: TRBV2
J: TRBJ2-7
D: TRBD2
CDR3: CASTSGGTSGSREQYF

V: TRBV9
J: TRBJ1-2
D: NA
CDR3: CASSVDGDFGYGYTF

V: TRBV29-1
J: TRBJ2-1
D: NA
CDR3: CSVERGNEQFF

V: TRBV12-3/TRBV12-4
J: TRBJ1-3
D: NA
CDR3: CASILGAGSGNTIYF

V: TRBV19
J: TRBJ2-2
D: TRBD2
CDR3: CASSIVGGRYTGELFF

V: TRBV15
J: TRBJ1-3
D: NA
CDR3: CATSRDRLGSSGNTIYF

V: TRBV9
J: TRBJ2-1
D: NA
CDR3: CASSVGREQFF

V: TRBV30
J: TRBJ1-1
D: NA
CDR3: CAWRRVEGGIEAFF

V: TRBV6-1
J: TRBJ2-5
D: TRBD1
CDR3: CASSEPGQGVTKEIQYF

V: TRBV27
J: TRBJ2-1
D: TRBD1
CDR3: CASSWGTGEPSSYNEQFF

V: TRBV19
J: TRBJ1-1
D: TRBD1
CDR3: CASSGTGGTEAFF

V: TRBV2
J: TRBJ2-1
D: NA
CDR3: CASNWYSSNEQFF

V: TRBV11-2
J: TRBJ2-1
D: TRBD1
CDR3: CASSQDRVSYNEQFF

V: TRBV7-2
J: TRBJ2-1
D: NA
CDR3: CASSLGSGPFYEQFF

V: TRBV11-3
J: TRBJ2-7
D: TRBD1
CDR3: CASSLEETGPSYEQYF

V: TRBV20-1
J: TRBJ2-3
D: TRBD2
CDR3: CSARLAGLSTDTQYF

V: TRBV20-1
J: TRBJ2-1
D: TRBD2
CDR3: CSALGAGISYNEQFF

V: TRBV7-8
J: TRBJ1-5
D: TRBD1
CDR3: CASSQGTRTGSREPQHF

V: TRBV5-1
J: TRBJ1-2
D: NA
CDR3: CASSLWGRGDYGYTF

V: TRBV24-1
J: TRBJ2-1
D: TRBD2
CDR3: CATSDPGTTAEQFF

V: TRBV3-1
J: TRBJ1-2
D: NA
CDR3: CASSQGSGSGYTF

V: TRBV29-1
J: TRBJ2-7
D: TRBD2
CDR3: CSVDNLPSGLADFIYEQYF

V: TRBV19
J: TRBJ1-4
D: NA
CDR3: CASSIPTYDGEKLFF

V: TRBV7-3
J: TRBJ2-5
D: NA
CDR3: CASSNQGGPETQYF

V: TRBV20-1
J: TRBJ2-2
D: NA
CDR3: CSARDLAFKTGTDLFGSVTGELFF

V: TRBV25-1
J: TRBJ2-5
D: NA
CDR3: CASRGLWAAQETQYF

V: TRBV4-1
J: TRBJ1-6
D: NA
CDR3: CASSQDHTERSPLHF

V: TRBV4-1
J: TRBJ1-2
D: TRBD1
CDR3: CASSQRDRVGYGYTF

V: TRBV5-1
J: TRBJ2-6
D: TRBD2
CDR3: CASSATSGGTSGANVLTF

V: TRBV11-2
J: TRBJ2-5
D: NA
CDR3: CTSSLEGETQYF

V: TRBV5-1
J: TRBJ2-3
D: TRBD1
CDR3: CASSFRDRSADTQYF

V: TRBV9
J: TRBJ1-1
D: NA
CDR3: CASSVSPVVNTEAFF

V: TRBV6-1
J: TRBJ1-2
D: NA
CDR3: CASSEASSAGALLDYTF

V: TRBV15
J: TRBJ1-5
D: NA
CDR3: CATRDHKGTNNQPQHF

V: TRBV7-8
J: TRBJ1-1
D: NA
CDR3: CASSLRQDTEAFF